The clone carrying this TCR beta chain was detected only a few times. Its antigen remains unknown. The data are from a study of CD8 T cell repertoires and HIV-1 epitope variants. Overall study context: 1M T cells were kept uncultured as a baseline. Study-wide results and caveats: Under 10 antigen-specific TCR beta clonotypes were found; about six seemed cross-reactive to variants.

TCR beta CDR3 was sequenced at survey depth on immunoSEQ. This table comes from immunoSEQ multiplex PCR, and its TCRdb copy is limited to in-frame clones, with some not included. The sample carries about 2,900 clones, under 85% recorded once. The V gene's germline CDR1 is MDHEN and CDR2 SYDVKM. V lost 7 bases to trimming and J lost 4 bases; unmatched junction nucleotides: 15. The CDR3 is 17 amino acids. The chain joins TRBV28 to TRBJ1-2, with 10 nucleotides matching TRBD1. This clonotype was obtained from a male donor with HIV. The sequenced sample consisted of cultured CD8+ T cells derived from PBMCs. Here the CDR3 DNA reads TGTGCCAGCACCCCCGGGGACAGGGGACCCTACGGCTATGGCTACACCTTC. Its protein is CASTPGDRGPYGYGYTF.